This note documents a single T cell receptor (beta chain) sequence. Extracted RNA was reverse transcribed, and the resulting cDNA served as sequencing template. Sequencing was performed with immunoSEQ multiplex PCR; in TCRdb, only in-frame clones are kept and a portion is missing. The sample lists 75,000 to 100,000 clones; 35% to 45% were seen once. This CDR3 contains 14 residues. The germline CDR1 and CDR2 sequences are SGHRS and YFSETQ. The junction had 5 bases not matched to a gene; V was cut back by 7 bases and J by 2 bases. The sample belongs to a study of CD8+ T cells in alopecia areata. This chain joins TRBV5-1 and TRBJ2-3, with 9 bases lining up with TRBD2. The sequenced sample consisted of CD4+ T cells sorted from blood. This clonotype was sampled from a human donor with alopecia areata. The CDR3 region is CASRIAGDTDTQYF. For the CDR3, the DNA is TGCGCCAGCCGTATAGCGGGGGACACAGATACGCAGTATTTT. Combining the CDR3 with reference TRBV5-1 and TRBJ2-3 gives the whole variable domain KAGVTQTPRYLIKTRGQQVTLSCSPISGHRSVSWYQQTPGQGLQFLFEYFSETQRNKGNFPGRFSGRQFSNSRSEMNVSTLELGDSALYLCASRIAGDTDTQYFGPGTRLTVL.